This T cell receptor beta chain originates from a study of blood T cells in healthy people across ages. Next came a second PCR, run for about 7 to 12 cycles, which used a sample-barcoded 5' primer along with a J-beta primer mix. TCRdb reprocessed the 5' RACE reads with MiXCR, giving one entry per CDR3 protein. The sample consists of some 1,500,000 distinct CDR3 sequences, 35% to 45% of them appearing once. Every donor provided roughly 10 milliliters of peripheral blood. This clonotype was counted between two and nine times. The CDR3 length is 16 residues. Germline V gives CDR1 SGHTA, CDR2 FQGTGA. With V trimmed by 0 bases and J by 3 bases, 5 bases remained unmatched.

The receptor's source is a woman between 18 and 29 years old in good health. The chain employs TRBV7-3 and TRBJ2-3; 8 bases line up with TRBD2. Material for sequencing was blood. The CDR3 spells CASSLTGRGGTDTQYF. CDR3 nucleotides: TGTGCCAGCAGCTTAACCGGTCGGGGGGGGACAGATACGCAGTATTTT.